This TCR beta chain was observed in a study of early T cells in non-severe SARS-CoV-2 infection (dated by TCRdb to the early 2020s). Background for the entire study: Because TCR sequencing relied on bulk RNA taken from unsorted whole blood, pairing of alpha and beta chains was not possible.

To note about this clonotype: There is no known antigen for this receptor. Per-base qualities were not stored, and no clone one base away is much larger.

Libraries were constructed by 5' RACE. The sequencing machine was a NextSeq 500. The TCR library protocol attached unique molecular identifiers to individual cDNA molecules to correct for sequencing error and PCR bias. Both TCR alpha and beta chains were sequenced, and tight co-correlation was observed between alpha and beta sequence abundances in each sample. In the paper's pipeline: Decombinator V4 was used to annotate TCR sequences for V gene, J gene and CDR3. TCRs were defined as expanded if a significant change between any two time points was detected under a Poisson model with p below 0.0001. TCR abundances were normalised to the total number of TCRs sequenced per sample and were expressed as counts per million. MAIT TCRs were defined by TRAV1-2 paired with TRAJ12, TRAJ20 or TRAJ33, and iNKT TCRs by TRAV10 paired with TRAJ18. A search of VDJdb, accessed on 1 November 2021, was run for TCRs annotated to CMV, EBV and SARS-CoV-2, with TCRs annotated for multiple antigens excluded. In TCRdb, the public reads were trimmed at Q25 with fastp and aligned with MiXCR, with productive beta chains retained. Each CDR3 protein appears once, grouped with its most common genes and DNA. The V and J calls shown here were made by TCRdb, not taken from the authors' results. In this sample the table shows approximately 100,000 distinct CDR3 sequences, approximately 15% of which occur a single time. About 6.1% of the sample is in the top ten clones.

CDR3 length: 18 amino acids, cysteine to phenylalanine. Only the CDR3 DNA is retained, 54 bases long and in frame from the first base. Sequences LGHNA (CDR1) and YNFKEQ (CDR2) are obtained from the germline V gene. V and J are truncated by 0 bases and 2 bases respectively, leaving an intervening sequence of 18 bases. What the work shows at the level of the full study, not this receptor alone: Matching against VDJdb was skewed toward anti-spike CD8 responses, likely underestimated virus-specific expansions, and missed private and CD4 specificities.

The study was a case-control design nested within a healthcare worker cohort in London, UK, with weekly nasopharyngeal swab PCR tests and blood sampling. Healthcare workers were enrolled in the week of the UK lockdown, from 23 to 31 March 2020, and were followed every week for up to roughly 16 weeks. This TCR was recovered from an adult who was a healthcare worker with PCR-confirmed SARS-CoV-2 infection or an uninfected control (not recorded which). The chain was built from TRBV4-2 and TRBJ2-3; a weak D assignment points to TRBD1 (6 bases agree). Sequencing was done on a sample of whole blood. DNA sequence: TGTGCCAGCAGCCAAGAGGCTCCAGGGGCAGGGAACACAGATACGCAGTATTTT. It codes for CASSQEAPGAGNTDTQYF.